These T cell receptor beta chains were read from a single sample in a study of immune characterization of retroperitoneal liposarcoma. TCRdb itself ran the PCR reads through MiXCR, one entry per CDR3 protein. The profile shows more than 10,000 distinct CDR3 sequences, 45% to 50% of them singletons. The sample taken for sequencing was tumor tissue. The receptors stem from a female donor with retroperitoneal liposarcoma. The CDR3 runs from the conserved cysteine through the conserved F or W. Each record gives: V gene, clone size, D gene, J gene, CDR3 protein, CDR3 DNA. D genes are given only for firm matches. Clone size, where shown, is once, few, many, or a class for clones that have expanded.

TRBV7-6	few	TRBD1	TRBJ1-4	CASSKTGGSEKLFF	TGTGCCAGCAGCAAGACAGGGGGCAGTGAAAAACTGTTTTTT
TRBV6-6	NA	NA	TRBJ2-1	CASGKFYEQFF	TGTGCCAGCGGCAAGTTTTACGAGCAGTTCTTC
TRBV12-3/TRBV12-4	NA	NA	TRBJ2-1	CASSPRQSYNEQFF	TGTGCCAGCAGTCCCCGACAGTCCTACAATGAGCAGTTCTTC
TRBV25-1	few	NA	TRBJ2-1	CASSEFYNEQFF	TGTGCCAGCAGTGAATTCTACAATGAGCAGTTCTTC
TRBV12-3/TRBV12-4	NA	NA	TRBJ2-3	CASSFRTTGSTDTQYF	TGTGCCAGCAGTTTTCGCACGACAGGTTCCACAGATACGCAGTATTTT
TRBV6-4	NA	NA	TRBJ2-2	CSSMCSPTNPGELFF	TGTTCCAGCATGTGTTCCCCTACGAACCCCGGGGAGCTGTTTTTT
TRBV6-5	NA	TRBD2	TRBJ2-7	CASSSLAGSFREQYF	TGTGCCAGCAGTTCCTTAGCGGGGAGCTTTCGCGAGCAGTACTTC
TRBV6-1	NA	NA	TRBJ2-1	CASSAAQEAYNEQFF	TGTGCCAGCAGTGCGGCGCAAGAGGCCTACAATGAGCAGTTCTTC
TRBV6-1	many	TRBD1	TRBJ2-1	CASSQTGTGTYEQFF	TGTGCCAGCAGTCAAACCGGGACAGGGACCTACGAGCAGTTCTTC
TRBV6-1	medium-sized	TRBD2	TRBJ2-7	CASGLALEQYF	TGTGCCAGCGGACTAGCCCTCGAGCAGTACTTC
TRBV6-6	NA	TRBD1	TRBJ1-2	CASIRDRDYGYTF	TGTGCCAGCATAAGGGACAGGGACTATGGCTACACCTTC
TRBV27	many	NA	TRBJ2-1	CASSVIGLPLGASYNEQFF	TGTGCCAGCAGTGTAATAGGTCTACCATTGGGGGCCTCCTACAATGAGCAGTTCTTC
TRBV12-3/TRBV12-4	few	TRBD2	TRBJ2-3	CASKPGLAGGDTQYF	TGTGCCAGCAAGCCGGGACTAGCGGGAGGGGATACGCAGTATTTT
TRBV6-6	once	TRBD1	TRBJ2-5	CASSPIGTEGTQYF	TGTGCCAGCAGTCCGATTGGGACAGAAGGGACCCAGTACTTC
TRBV6-5	few	NA	TRBJ1-2	CASSYSGVGYTF	TGTGCCAGCAGTTACTCGGGGGTTGGCTACACCTTC
TRBV6-8	NA	NA	TRBJ2-3	CASSSWYTDTQYF	TGTGCCAGCAGTTCCTGGTACACAGATACGCAGTATTTT
TRBV6-1	NA	NA	TRBJ1-2	CASSHTVDGYTF	TGTGCCAGCAGTCACACAGTTGATGGCTACACCTTC
TRBV6-5	few	TRBD1	TRBJ2-1	CASSTRQGGYNEQFF	TGTGCCAGCAGTACTCGACAGGGGGGCTACAATGAGCAGTTCTTC
TRBV6-6	NA	TRBD1	TRBJ2-2	CASSSTGVTGELFF	TGTGCCAGCAGTTCGACAGGGGTGACCGGGGAGCTGTTTTTT
TRBV23-1	NA	TRBD2	TRBJ2-4	CASSQSAGENNEQYF	TGCGCCAGCAGTCAATCGGCGGGGGAAAACAATGAGCAGTACTTC
TRBV27	NA	TRBD2	TRBJ2-1	CASSLSGFGGNEQFF	TGTGCCAGCAGTTTATCGGGGTTCGGGGGGAATGAGCAGTTCTTC
TRBV11-3	NA	TRBD2	TRBJ2-1	CASEGLSYEQFF	TGTGCCAGCGAGGGACTATCCTACGAGCAGTTCTTC
TRBV25-1	medium-sized	NA	TRBJ2-1	CASSTQAGEQFF	TGTGCCAGCAGCACACAAGCCGGCGAGCAGTTCTTC
TRBV6-8	NA	TRBD1	TRBJ1-1	CASSGQGARPF	TGTGCCAGCAGTGGGCAGGGGGCCCGCCCCTTT
TRBV12-3/TRBV12-4	NA	NA	TRBJ2-2	CASTFDTGELFF	TGTGCCAGCACCTTCGACACCGGGGAGCTGTTTTTT
TRBV5-1	NA	NA	TRBJ2-1	CASSFIGSGDEQFF	TGCGCCAGCAGCTTCATTGGGAGTGGCGATGAGCAGTTCTTC
TRBV12-3/TRBV12-4	few	NA	TRBJ2-7	CASSLSTEQYF	TGTGCCAGCAGTTTAAGCACCGAGCAGTACTTC
TRBV7-2	medium-sized	TRBD1	TRBJ2-1	CASSRTGVPQQETQFF	TGTGCCAGCAGCCGGACAGGGGTCCCCCAACAAGAGACCCAGTTCTTC
TRBV6-8	NA	TRBD1	TRBJ2-1	CASNRQGANEQFF	TGTGCCAGCAACCGACAGGGGGCTAATGAGCAGTTCTTC